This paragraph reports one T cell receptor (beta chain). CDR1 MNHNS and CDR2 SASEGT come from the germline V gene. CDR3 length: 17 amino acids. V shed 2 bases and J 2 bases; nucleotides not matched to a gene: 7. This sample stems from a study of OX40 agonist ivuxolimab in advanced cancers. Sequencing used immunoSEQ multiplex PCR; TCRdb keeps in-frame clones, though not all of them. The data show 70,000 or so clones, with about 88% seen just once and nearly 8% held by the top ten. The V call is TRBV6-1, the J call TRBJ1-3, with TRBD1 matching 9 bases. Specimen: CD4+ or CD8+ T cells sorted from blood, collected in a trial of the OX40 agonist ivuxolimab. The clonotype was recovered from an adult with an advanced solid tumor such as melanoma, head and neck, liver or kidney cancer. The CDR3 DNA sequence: TGTGCCAGCAGTGAATCTCTTACAGGGGGCACTGGAAACACCATATATTTT. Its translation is CASSESLTGGTGNTIYF.